This entry lists 17 T cell receptor beta chains sequenced from one sample in a study of T cells in Graves' hyperthyroidism and ophthalmopathy. What was amplified from RNA transcripts were TCR beta CDR3 regions. The HTBI primer set served for first-round RT-PCR of the TCR CDR3. TCRdb reanalysed the multiplex PCR reads using MiXCR and keeps one entry per CDR3 protein. The repertoire consists of 350,000 to 400,000 distinct CDR3 sequences, with 15% to 20% occurring once and the leading ten covering 3.7%. Material: blood. The receptors stem from a woman between 18 and 29 years old with Graves' hyperthyroidism.

This clonotype was observed a single time. The J gene is TRBJ2-2, the V gene TRBV7-8; maybe TRBD2 (5 bases). V gave up 4 bases and J gave up 7 bases, with 10 bases separating them. The germline gives CDR1 SGHVS, CDR2 FQNEAQ. CDR3 length equals 13 residues. The CDR3 sequence is CASSWTYDGELFF. The CDR3 nucleotides read TGTGCCAGCAGCTGGACTTATGACGGGGAGCTGTTTTTT.

With respect to this clonotype: A much larger clone differs by one base, so this may be a read error. This chain connects TRBV12-3 or TRBV12-4 to TRBJ1-2, with 10 bases identical to TRBD1. This CDR3 has 14 residues. With V trimmed by 3 bases and J by 4 bases, 2 bases remained unmatched. This CDR3 reads CASSLTGGVYGYTF. CDR3 bases: TGTGCCAGCAGTTTGACAGGGGGCGTCTATGGCTACACCTTC.

This clonotype was seen at least ten times. The chain links TRBV7-9 to TRBJ2-2; D gene uncertain. Between the trimmed V and J ends, which lost 5 bases and 6 bases, there was a span of 7 bases. This CDR3 is 12 amino acids long. CDR1 is SEHNR, CDR2 FQNEAQ, per germline (reference sequence). The CDR3 DNA is TGTGCCAGCAGCCCCCAGCCCGGGGAGCTGTTTTTT. This translates into CASSPQPGELFF.

At least ten counts were recorded for this clonotype. The J gene is TRBJ1-1, the V gene TRBV20-1; D is perhaps TRBD1 (5 bases). Trimming shortened V by 0 bases and J by 4 bases, and 15 bases separated the two germline ends. Germline V gene data show CDR1 as DFQATT and CDR2 as SNEGSKA (reference sequence). The length of the CDR3 is 15 residues. The CDR3 nucleotides read TGCAGTGCTAGAGACGCGGGACTGTCGGTCACTGAAGCTTTCTTT. It encodes CSARDAGLSVTEAFF.

This clonotype was observed a single time. V usage is TRBV5-1 and J usage is TRBJ1-1, with TRBD1 identical over 8 bases. The CDR3 has 16 residues. In germline, CDR1 is SGHRS, CDR2 YFSETQ. V gave up 4 bases and J gave up 5 bases; unmatched junction bases: 13. The DNA for the CDR3 is TGCGCCAGCAGCCACGGGACAGGCCTTGGGGTGACTGAAGCTTTCTTT. The encoded protein is CASSHGTGLGVTEAFF. Full variable domain (missing parts from reference TRBV5-1 and TRBJ1-1): KAGVTQTPRYLIKTRGQQVTLSCSPISGHRSVSWYQQTPGQGLQFLFEYFSETQRNKGNFPGRFSGRQFSNSRSEMNVSTLELGDSALYLCASSHGTGLGVTEAFFGQGTRLTVV.

This clonotype has a count of ten or more. The chain joins TRBV27 to TRBJ2-5; 8 bases are shared with TRBD2. The germline CDR1 and CDR2 sequences are MNHEY and SMNVEV (reference sequence). J lost 0 bases, V lost 5 bases, and 8 bases had no gene match. CDR3 length: 16 amino acids. CDR3 amino acids: CASSPLAGRNQETQYF. The DNA for the CDR3 is TGTGCCAGCAGTCCATTAGCGGGGAGAAACCAAGAGACCCAGTACTTC.

The V call is TRBV10-3, the J call TRBJ1-3, with 7 bases aligning to TRBD1. Germline lookup yields CDR1 ENHRY and CDR2 SYGVKD. The CDR3 has 14 residues. J was trimmed by 8 bases and V by 5 bases; bases with no gene match: 9. CDR3 in amino acids: CAISQTGNVDTIYF. The CDR3 DNA reads as TGTGCCATCAGTCAGACAGGGAATGTTGACACCATATATTTT.

This clonotype has ten or more counts. The chain links TRBV11-2 to TRBJ2-2; D is uncertain. V dropped 5 bases and J dropped 6 bases, with 4 bases sitting between them. Germline V lookup: CDR1 SGHAT, CDR2 FQNNGV. The CDR3 spans 11 residues. The DNA of the CDR3 is TGTGCCAGCAGCCCGGCCGGGGAGCTGTTTTTT. Translated, it gives CASSPAGELFF.

This clonotype was picked up many times. The V call is TRBV2, the J call TRBJ2-5; 13 positions agree with TRBD2. CDR3 length: 16 amino acids. The V gene end was trimmed by 6 bases and the J gene end by 0 bases; junction bases not matched to a gene: 4. In germline, CDR1 is SNHLY, CDR2 FYNNEI. CDR3 nucleotide sequence: TGTGCCAGCAGGCGGACTAGCGGGGGTTACCAAGAGACCCAGTACTTC. Translated: CASRRTSGGYQETQYF.

The chain has TRBV11-2 and TRBJ2-7; D is tentatively TRBD1 or TRBD2 (6 bases each). The CDR3 length is 15 residues. Germline values: CDR1 SGHAT, CDR2 FQNNGV. Trimming stripped 5 bases from V and 3 bases from J, with 17 bases between. CDR3 residues: CASSLPQRGVYEQYF. CDR3 DNA: TGTGCCAGCAGCCTCCCCCAAAGGGGGGTCTACGAGCAGTACTTC.

In this sample, this clonotype turned up many times. V gene TRBV5-1 combines with J gene TRBJ1-1; D remains ambiguous. Trimming stripped 3 bases from V and 5 bases from J, with 11 bases between. Germline V lookup: CDR1 SGHRS, CDR2 YFSETQ. This CDR3 is built from 13 residues. The CDR3 protein is CASSSEGLTEAFF. CDR3 coding DNA: TGCGCCAGCAGCTCGGAAGGGTTAACTGAAGCTTTCTTT.

Only a few counts were recorded for this clonotype. The J gene is TRBJ2-5, the V gene TRBV11-2; no definite D call. Germline CDR1 reads SGHAT; CDR2 reads FQNNGV. The length of the CDR3 is 14 residues. V was pared by 1 base and J by 1 base, with 7 bases between. CDR3 bases: TGTGCCAGCAGCTTAGTGGCCATCCAAGAGACCCAGTACTTC. Residues: CASSLVAIQETQYF.

In this sample, this clonotype turned up many times. CDR3 nucleotides: TGTGCCAGCAGTTCCTATCCCGGGACAGAGAACACCGGGGAGCTGTTTTTT. Encoded protein: CASSSYPGTENTGELFF. The chain employs TRBV6-2 or TRBV6-3 and TRBJ2-2; 7 bases map to TRBD1. The CDR3 covers 17 residues. Germline CDR1 is MNHEY and CDR2 is SVGEGT. Trimming removed 4 bases from V and 1 base from J; junction bases left unmatched: 9.

This clonotype was seen many times. This chain uses TRBV7-8 with TRBJ1-5; no clear D. V lost 5 bases, J lost 1 base, and 12 bases lay in between. This CDR3 comprises 15 residues. CDR1 is SGHVS and CDR2 is FQNEAQ in the germline V gene. The CDR3 is CASSPEVQSNQPQHF. The CDR3 DNA reads TGTGCCAGCAGCCCCGAGGTCCAGAGCAATCAGCCCCAGCATTTT.

This clonotype was counted ten times or more. The rearrangement uses TRBV30 and TRBJ1-6; D unresolved. The CDR3 contains 15 residues. Per germline, CDR1 GTSNPN and CDR2 SVGIG (reference sequence). V lost 1 base and J lost 0, with 7 bases in between. The DNA of the CDR3 is TGTGCCTGGAGTGCGGCGAGCTCCTATAATTCACCCCTCCACTTT. Its protein is CAWSAASSYNSPLHF. Based on the CDR3 plus reference TRBV30 and TRBJ1-6, the full variable domain is SQTIHQWPATLVQPVGSPLSLECTVEGTSNPNLYWYRQAAGRGLQLLFYSVGIGQISSEVPQNLSASRPQDRQFILSSKKLLLSDSGFYLCAWSAASSYNSPLHFGNGTRLTVT.

This clonotype was found many times. V usage is TRBV19 and J usage is TRBJ1-1; perhaps TRBD1 as D (6 bases). Germline CDR1 and CDR2: LNHDA and SQIVND (reference sequence). V lost 7 bases, J lost 5 bases, and 20 bases lay in between. The CDR3 spans 15 residues. The CDR3 sequence is CASNTGIRRGTEAFF. In nucleotides, the CDR3 is TGTGCCAGTAATACAGGGATTCGAAGGGGGACTGAAGCTTTCTTT.

This clonotype was seen ten or more times. This chain joins TRBV5-1 and TRBJ1-1; D remains ambiguous. Trimming took 6 bases from V and 3 from J, leaving 15 bases between them. From germline, CDR1 is SGHRS and CDR2 YFSETQ. The CDR3 has 14 amino acids. The CDR3: CASTWFSDDTEAFF. The CDR3, as DNA: TGCGCCAGCACCTGGTTTTCGGACGACACTGAAGCTTTCTTT.